These 18 T cell receptor beta chains came from one sample sequenced in a study of cytomegalovirus exposure and HLA in healthy donors. PCR primers comprised 60 Vbeta and 13 Jbeta primers. Using immunoSEQ multiplex PCR, the repertoire was profiled, and TCRdb retains in-frame clones only, with some absent. The sample lists over 150,000 clones, about 71% occurring once. The specimen sequenced was PBMCs. The receptors originated from a woman aged 25-40 years in good health and CMV-seronegative.

This chain links TRBV4-1 with TRBJ2-1; no reliable D call. In germline, CDR1 is MGHRA, CDR2 YSYEKL. The V and J ends lost 3 bases and 7 bases respectively, with 10 bases between them. This CDR3 is built from 13 residues. The CDR3 DNA is TGCGCCAGCAGCCACCCCATGAGGAATGAGCAGTTCTTC. This sequence encodes CASSHPMRNEQFF.

This clone was counted a few times. This chain links TRBV6-1 with TRBJ2-7; TRBD2 matches at 12 bases. V shed 3 bases, J shed 4 bases, and the junction held 4 bases outside the gene matches. Germline-derived CDR1 and CDR2 are MNHNS and SASEGT. CDR3 length: 15 residues. For the CDR3, the DNA is TGTGCCAGCAGTGAGGGACTAGCGGGTATTTACGAGCAGTACTTC. Residues: CASSEGLAGIYEQYF.

This rearrangement joins TRBV7-6 to TRBJ2-7; 8 nucleotides match TRBD1. CDR1 SGHVS and CDR2 FNYEAQ come from the germline V gene. J lost 5 bases, V lost 4 bases, and 7 bases had no gene match. The CDR3 covers 14 residues. The CDR3 sequence: CASSYDDRGHEQYF. The CDR3 coding sequence is TGTGCCAGCAGCTATGATGACAGGGGTCACGAGCAGTACTTC.

The gene calls are TRBV10-3 and TRBJ2-5; TRBD2 agrees at 7 bases. V dropped 3 bases and J dropped 5; count of bases not matched to a gene: 3. There are 13 residues in the CDR3. CDR1 is ENHRY, CDR2 SYGVKD, per germline. The CDR3 loop reads CAISESGGETQYF. The DNA for the CDR3 is TGTGCCATCAGTGAATCGGGAGGTGAGACCCAGTACTTC.

The V and J genes are TRBV25-1 and TRBJ1-1; tentative D call: TRBD1 (6 bases). V was clipped by 5 bases and J by 5 bases, with 12 bases between them. Germline V CDR1 and CDR2: MGHDK, SYGVNS. The CDR3 totals 13 residues. The CDR3 nucleotides are TGTGCCAGCAGTAAAACAGGGCGTACTGAAGCTTTCTTT. Protein: CASSKTGRTEAFF.

The CDR3 DNA reads TGTGCCAGCAGCCAACGGGGAGGAGGGGCTAGCGGAACCAATGAGCAGTTCTTC. Residues: CASSQRGGGASGTNEQFF. V usage is TRBV4-2 and J usage is TRBJ2-1, with 7 bases aligning to TRBD2. In germline, CDR1 is LGHNA, CDR2 YNFKEQ. The CDR3 totals 18 residues. V trimming: 2 bases; J trimming: 6 bases; junction bases outside the gene matches: 16.

A few counts support this clone. The chain joins TRBV7-2 to TRBJ2-4; perhaps TRBD2 as D (5 bases). The CDR3 extends over 13 amino acids. The V gene's germline CDR1 is SGHTA and CDR2 FQGNSA. V lost 4 bases and J lost 4, with 8 bases in between. The CDR3 nucleotides are TGTGCCAGCAGCTCCCTAGCTAAAAACATTCAGTACTTC. Its protein product is CASSSLAKNIQYF.

The chain has TRBV7-3 and TRBJ2-1; 9 positions agree with TRBD2. The CDR3 loop spans 15 amino acids. Trimming removed 1 base from V and 7 bases from J; junction bases left unmatched: 5. Looked up from germline, CDR1 is SGHTA and CDR2 is FQGTGA. The CDR3 DNA is TGTGCCAGCAGCTTAATAGGCGGGGGGGATAATGAGCAGTTCTTC. This codes for CASSLIGGGDNEQFF.

The chain has TRBV28 and TRBJ1-1; 8 nucleotides match TRBD1. Germline V CDR1 and CDR2: MDHEN, SYDVKM. Trimming took 10 bases from V and 5 from J; bases not matched to a gene: 6. The CDR3 spans 12 residues. The CDR3 protein is CATTRGRTEAFF. The CDR3, as DNA: TGTGCCACCACCAGGGGGCGTACTGAAGCTTTCTTT.

The genes are TRBV5-5 and TRBJ2-1; a possible D gene is TRBD2 (6 bases). Germline V lookup: CDR1 SGHKS, CDR2 YYEKEE (reference sequence). The CDR3 length is 15 residues. The ends were cut back, 2 bases at V and 3 bases at J, with 12 bases in the middle. The CDR3 nucleotides read TGTGCCAGCAGCTTTATGCGGGATTACTACAATGAGCAGTTCTTC. This encodes CASSFMRDYYNEQFF. Looking up the rest from reference TRBV5-5 and TRBJ2-1 gives the full variable domain: DAGVTQSPTHLIKTRGQQVTLRCSPISGHKSVSWYQQVLGQGPQFIFQYYEKEERGRGNFPDRFSARQFPNYSSELNVNALLLGDSALYLCASSFMRDYYNEQFFGPGTRLTVL.

V and J are TRBV28 and TRBJ1-6; D is unclear. CDR1 and CDR2 from the germline V gene are MDHEN and SYDVKM. This CDR3 spans 15 amino acids. V shed 6 bases and J shed 16 bases, with 25 bases lying between them. CDR3 region: CASRPPGGTHEALHF. The CDR3 region has the DNA TGTGCCAGCAGGCCACCGGGAGGTACCCATGAAGCACTCCACTTT.

This chain joins TRBV11-3 and TRBJ1-6, with 7 bases lining up with TRBD1. J gave up 7 bases and V 5 bases, and 8 bases lay outside the gene matches. The CDR3 is made up of 15 amino acids. CDR1 SGHNT and CDR2 YENEEA come from the germline V gene. As DNA, the CDR3 is TGTGCCAGCAGCAACCGGGACAGAAGAAATTCACCCCTCCACTTT. It encodes CASSNRDRRNSPLHF.

The rearrangement links TRBV29-1 to TRBJ1-6, with a tentative D call TRBD1 (6 bases). V dropped 5 bases and J dropped 7 bases, with 18 bases sitting between them. Germline V CDR1 and CDR2: SQVTM, ANQGSEA. The CDR3 extends over 15 amino acids. The CDR3: CSVLVGRGSNSPLHF. The DNA of the CDR3 is TGCAGCGTTCTTGTTGGCAGGGGTTCGAATTCACCCCTCCACTTT.

This clone was found a few times. The chain is built from TRBV2 and TRBJ2-7; 8 bases agree with TRBD2. This CDR3 spans 14 amino acids. The germline V gene has CDR1 SNHLY and CDR2 FYNNEI. The V segment lost 5 bases and the J segment 4 bases; nucleotides outside the gene matches: 7. CDR3 sequence reads: CASSSRGGGYEQYF. The DNA for the CDR3 is TGTGCCAGCAGTTCCCGGGGGGGAGGGTACGAGCAGTACTTC.

This chain connects TRBV7-3 to TRBJ2-3; the D gene is possibly TRBD2 (6 bases). CDR1 is SGHTA, CDR2 FQGTGA, per germline. Between the trimmed V and J ends, which lost 6 bases and 2 bases, there was a span of 18 bases. The CDR3 extends over 16 amino acids. The CDR3 protein is CASSPLPRESTDTQYF. CDR3 bases: TGTGCCAGCAGTCCCCTTCCCCGGGAGTCCACAGATACGCAGTATTTT.

The V gene is TRBV2, the J gene TRBJ1-1, with unresolved D. Trimming took 5 bases from V and 5 from J, leaving 6 bases between them. The CDR3 loop spans 11 amino acids. Germline CDR1 is SNHLY and CDR2 is FYNNEI. The CDR3 region is CASSRETEAFF. In DNA, the CDR3 is TGTGCCAGCAGTAGAGAGACTGAAGCTTTCTTT.

Notes on this clone: Other DNA sequences in the same sample also yield this CDR3. The V and J genes are TRBV30 and TRBJ2-5; D ambiguous. From germline, CDR1 is GTSNPN and CDR2 SVGIG (reference sequence). CDR3 length equals 11 residues. V was cut by 0 bases and J by 4 bases, with 3 bases left in between. CDR3 nucleotides: TGTGCCTGGAGTGTACTAGAGACCCAGTACTTC. Residues: CAWSVLETQYF.

CDR3 sequence: CASSYSTGGSHSPLHF. CDR3 nucleotides: TGTGCCAGCAGTTACTCGACAGGGGGAAGTCATTCACCCCTCCACTTT. This chain connects TRBV6-5 to TRBJ1-6, with 9 nucleotides matching TRBD1. V lost 0 bases and J lost 8; bases outside the gene matches: 5. The CDR3 is 16 residues long. Germline assignment: CDR1 MNHEY and CDR2 SVGAGI.